A single sample is the source of the 17 T cell receptor beta chains below, sequenced in a study of blood T cell repertoires in COVID-19. Sequencing used immunoSEQ multiplex PCR; TCRdb keeps in-frame clones, though not all of them. The profile shows 55,000 or so clones, about nine tenths of them singletons. The sequenced sample consisted of peripheral blood. The source of these receptors is a man in his forties or fifties with COVID-19, enrolled during active disease.

The rearrangement uses TRBV6-4 and TRBJ1-1, with 7 bases lining up with TRBD1. Trimming took 0 bases from V and 10 from J; bases not matched to a gene: 14. Germline CDR1 is MRHNA and CDR2 is SNTAGT. The CDR3 is 16 residues long. This chain's CDR3 is CASSDSDRDEWFIAFF. In DNA form, the CDR3 reads TGTGCCAGCAGTGACTCAGACAGGGACGAGTGGTTCATAGCTTTCTTT.

This clone was observed a handful of times. V usage is TRBV13 and J usage is TRBJ1-1; D gene unclear. Germline CDR1 reads PRHDT; CDR2 reads FYEKMQ (reference sequence). Trimming cost V 7 bases and J 1 base, with 13 bases left between them. CDR3 length equals 14 residues. The CDR3: CASTTSARNTEAFF. Here the CDR3 DNA reads TGTGCCAGCACCACATCTGCAAGGAACACTGAAGCTTTCTTT.

This clone showed up just a few times. V is TRBV2 and J is TRBJ1-5; D perhaps matches TRBD1 (6 bases). The CDR3 spans 17 residues. The V gene lost 0 bases and the J gene lost 4 bases, with 16 bases spanning the gap. CDR1 and CDR2 from the germline V gene are SNHLY and FYNNEI. The CDR3 DNA follows: TGTGCCAGCAGTGAAGCCCCGCAGGGGTTTGCAAATCAGCCCCAGCATTTT. Translating it yields CASSEAPQGFANQPQHF. Filled out from reference TRBV2 and TRBJ1-5, the complete variable domain reads EPEVTQTPSHQVTQMGQEVILRCVPISNHLYFYWYRQILGQKVEFLVSFYNNEISEKSEIFDDQFSVERPDGSNFTLKIRSTKLEDSAMYFCASSEAPQGFANQPQHFGDGTRLSIL.

The gene calls are TRBV9 and TRBJ1-2; 9 nucleotides line up with TRBD1. Germline loops: CDR1 SGDLS, CDR2 YYNGEE. The length of the CDR3 is 13 residues. V gave up 5 bases and J gave up 8 bases; unmatched junction bases: 7. The CDR3 DNA sequence: TGTGCCAGCAGAGGGACAGGGATAAGCGGCTACACCTTC. Protein: CASRGTGISGYTF.

Note on this clone: In the same sample, other DNA sequences code for this CDR3. The chain has TRBV5-4 and TRBJ2-5, with 7 bases lining up with TRBD2. In germline, CDR1 is SGHNT, CDR2 YYREEE (reference sequence). The length of the CDR3 is 13 residues. V dropped 1 base and J dropped 3; count of bases not matched to a gene: 0. DNA for the CDR3: TGTGCCAGCAGCTTGCGGGGGGAAGAGACCCAGTACTTC. This translates into CASSLRGEETQYF.

The chain links TRBV5-5 to TRBJ1-2; 7 nucleotides line up with TRBD1. This CDR3 comprises 13 residues. Germline assignment: CDR1 SGHKS and CDR2 YYEKEE (reference sequence). With V trimmed by 3 bases and J by 7 bases, 6 bases remained unmatched. This CDR3 is CASSWEQGFGYTF. CDR3 DNA: TGTGCCAGCAGCTGGGAACAGGGGTTTGGCTACACCTTC.

This clone appeared a single time. CDR3 sequence reads: CASSSGLAGKTTDTQYF. The DNA of the CDR3 is TGTGCCAGCAGCTCGGGACTAGCGGGAAAAACGACAGATACGCAGTATTTT. The chain links TRBV7-9 to TRBJ2-3, with 13 bases matching TRBD2. CDR1 is SEHNR, CDR2 FQNEAQ, per germline (reference sequence). The CDR3 is 17 residues long. Losses at the gene ends were 4 bases for V and 3 bases for J; bases not matched to a gene: 7.

This chain connects TRBV28 to TRBJ1-4; TRBD1 aligns across 7 bases. Germline V lookup: CDR1 MDHEN, CDR2 SYDVKM. The CDR3 is 15 residues long. V shed 5 bases, J shed 5 bases, and the junction held 8 bases outside the gene matches. This CDR3 is CASSPDRAGNEKLFF. CDR3 in DNA: TGTGCCAGCAGTCCCGACAGGGCTGGGAATGAAAAACTGTTTTTT.

The chain couples TRBV5-1 to TRBJ2-7, with 9 nucleotides matching TRBD1. This CDR3 is built from 16 residues. The J segment lost 6 bases and the V segment lost 4 bases, leaving 14 bases of the junction unmatched. Germline V gene data show CDR1 as SGHRS and CDR2 as YFSETQ. The CDR3 spells CASSPNLRQGVGEQYF. DNA of the CDR3: TGCGCCAGCAGCCCGAATCTCAGACAGGGGGTGGGCGAGCAGTACTTC. Combining the CDR3 with reference TRBV5-1 and TRBJ2-7 gives the whole variable domain KAGVTQTPRYLIKTRGQQVTLSCSPISGHRSVSWYQQTPGQGLQFLFEYFSETQRNKGNFPGRFSGRQFSNSRSEMNVSTLELGDSALYLCASSPNLRQGVGEQYFGPGTRLTVT.

This clone was seen a few times. The chain uses TRBV4-1 and TRBJ2-7; no reliable D call. Trimming pared 5 bases from V and 6 bases from J, leaving 14 bases between. This CDR3 is 13 amino acids long. Germline V gene lookup returns CDR1 MGHRA and CDR2 YSYEKL. The CDR3 bases are TGCGCCAGCAGCATACCCGGGTTTGGCGAGCAGTACTTC. Translating it yields CASSIPGFGEQYF.

The chain carries TRBV28 and TRBJ1-2; 7 bases map to TRBD1. The CDR3 consists of 13 residues. With 2 bases clipped from V and 4 bases from J, the junction kept 1 base outside the gene matches. From germline, CDR1 is MDHEN and CDR2 SYDVKM. The CDR3 nucleotides read TGTGCCAGCAGTTTACCAGGGGGCTATGGCTACACCTTC. Amino acid sequence: CASSLPGGYGYTF.

The gene calls are TRBV18 and TRBJ1-2; 7 bases agree with TRBD1. V lost 5 bases and J lost 6; bases outside the gene matches: 12. Germline values: CDR1 KGHSH, CDR2 LQKENI. CDR3 length equals 15 residues. In DNA form, the CDR3 reads TGTGCCAGCTCAACCGGGACAGAGTCTAGAGATGGCTACACCTTC. It yields the protein CASSTGTESRDGYTF. Looking up the rest from reference TRBV18 and TRBJ1-2 gives the full variable domain: NAGVMQNPRHLVRRRGQEARLRCSPMKGHSHVYWYRQLPEEGLKFMVYLQKENIIDESGMPKERFSAEFPKEGPSILRIQQVVRGDSAAYFCASSTGTESRDGYTFGSGTRLTVV.

The CDR3 loop reads CASSIAGETNEKLFF. The CDR3 nucleotides are TGTGCCAGTAGTATAGCGGGGGAGACTAATGAAAAACTGTTTTTT. This chain links TRBV19 with TRBJ1-4, with a weak D call TRBD1 (5 bases). This CDR3 has 15 residues. Germline lookup yields CDR1 LNHDA and CDR2 SQIVND (reference sequence). V was shortened by 1 base and J by 2 bases, with 8 bases between the two germline ends.

The chain has TRBV5-1 and TRBJ1-2; TRBD1 is a possible D gene (6 bases). V was trimmed by 2 bases and J by 6 bases, leaving 14 bases between them. CDR1 is SGHRS and CDR2 is YFSETQ in the germline V gene. This CDR3 contains 14 residues. CDR3 amino acids: CASSLKQGVDGYTF. The CDR3 nucleotides are TGCGCCAGCAGCTTAAAACAGGGTGTGGATGGCTACACCTTC.

The chain links TRBV5-1 to TRBJ2-7; D gene unclear. CDR1 and CDR2 from the germline V gene are SGHRS and YFSETQ. The ends were cut back, 2 bases at V and 1 base at J, with 7 bases in the middle. The CDR3 is 13 residues long. The CDR3 loop is CASSLAGSYEQYF. CDR3 coding DNA: TGCGCCAGCAGCTTAGCAGGATCCTACGAGCAGTACTTC.

The chain employs TRBV6-5 and TRBJ2-3; D perhaps matches TRBD1 (6 bases). The CDR3 has 15 residues. Germline loops: CDR1 MNHEY, CDR2 SVGAGI. Trimming took off 6 bases at V and 1 base at J, with 14 bases between the two ends. CDR3 DNA sequence: TGTGCCAGCAGCCCAGGGGCGGATCGCACAGATACGCAGTATTTT. It encodes CASSPGADRTDTQYF.

The chain has TRBV27 and TRBJ2-7; the match to TRBD1 covers 8 bases. V lost 6 bases, J lost 4 bases, and 11 bases stayed unmatched. This CDR3 contains 15 residues. Germline CDR1 reads MNHEY; CDR2 reads SMNVEV (reference sequence). The CDR3 DNA is TGTGCCAGCAGCCAACCGGGACAGGCGATTTACGAGCAGTACTTC. Its protein product is CASSQPGQAIYEQYF.